Listed here are 3 T cell receptor beta chains from one sample, sequenced in a study of blood T cell repertoires in COVID-19. Clones were read by immunoSEQ multiplex PCR, and TCRdb kept only the in-frame ones, dropping some. The sample has about 170,000 clones; around 83% are singletons. Sequencing used PBMCs or T cells enriched from blood (not recorded which). The source of these receptors is a woman between 45 and 60 years old in a cohort exposed to, infected with or recovered from COVID-19 (not recorded which).

V gene TRBV11-3 combines with J gene TRBJ2-2; perhaps TRBD2 as D (6 bases). Trimming shortened V by 0 bases and J by 3 bases, and 14 bases separated the two germline ends. The CDR3 sequence is 17 residues long. Germline CDR1 is SGHNT and CDR2 is YENEEA. The CDR3 is CASSLDSRGGDTGELFF. The CDR3 DNA follows: TGTGCCAGCAGCTTAGATAGCCGGGGAGGCGACACCGGGGAGCTGTTTTTT.

This clone was seen only once. This chain joins TRBV25-1 and TRBJ2-1, with D possibly being TRBD1 (5 bases). CDR1 is MGHDK and CDR2 is SYGVNS in the germline V gene. V was clipped by 3 bases and J by 6 bases, with 18 bases between them. CDR3 length: 16 amino acids. The CDR3 DNA is TGTGCCAGCAGTGAGGTTCGCCAAAGGGGCGGCAATGAGCAGTTCTTC. Protein product: CASSEVRQRGGNEQFF.

The V call is TRBV19, the J call TRBJ1-5; tentative D call: TRBD1 (5 bases). Germline lookup yields CDR1 LNHDA and CDR2 SQIVND (reference sequence). The CDR3 is 14 amino acids. Trimming left V 6 bases short and J 3 bases short, with 12 bases between. CDR3 in amino acids: CASSKTAYNQPQHF. CDR3 DNA: TGTGCCAGTAGCAAGACAGCATACAATCAGCCCCAGCATTTT.